One sample yielded the 10 T cell receptor beta chains listed below, sequenced in a study of T cell responses to AZD1222 COVID-19 vaccine. Generated by immunoSEQ multiplex PCR, the TCRdb table keeps only in-frame clones and is missing some. The repertoire has some 95,000 clones, about nine tenths of them found once; the top ten carry approximately 2.8%. Sequenced material: peripheral blood, taken on day 0 of MenACWY control vaccination. The source of these receptors is an adult in good health.

This clone was seen a few times. The chain joins TRBV6-5 to TRBJ2-6, with no clear D. CDR1 is MNHEY, CDR2 SVGAGI, per germline. The CDR3 is 15 residues long. V lost 8 bases and J 0 bases, leaving 11 bases between the germline ends. In nucleotides, the CDR3 is TGTGCCAGCCGAGGTTTGAGCTCTGGGGCCAACGTCCTGACTTTC. Amino acids: CASRGLSSGANVLTF.

As concerns this clone: The junction departs from the called germline gene at one end, perhaps through a read error. V usage is TRBV6-5 and J usage is TRBJ2-5; TRBD2 agrees at 11 bases. Per germline, CDR1 MNHEY and CDR2 SVGAGI. The CDR3 length is 14 residues. CDR3 DNA: TGTGCCACCAGTTGGACTAGCGGGCAAGAGACCCAGTACTTC. Its protein product is CATSWTSGQETQYF.

The chain joins TRBV7-2 to TRBJ2-7; TRBD2 aligns across 7 bases. The germline V gene has CDR1 SGHTA and CDR2 FQGNSA. The ends lost 1 base at V and 3 bases at J; junction bases unmatched: 3. The CDR3 has 14 residues. The chain's CDR3 is CASSLGGGIYEQYF. DNA of the CDR3: TGTGCCAGCAGCTTAGGCGGGGGAATCTACGAGCAGTACTTC.

This clone was seen only once. This chain connects TRBV27 to TRBJ1-2; 7 nucleotides align to TRBD1. Germline assignment: CDR1 MNHEY and CDR2 SMNVEV (reference sequence). The CDR3 totals 12 residues. V trimming: 5 bases; J trimming: 7 bases; junction bases outside the gene matches: 4. CDR3 nucleotide sequence: TGTGCCAGCAGTCGGACAGGACTTGGCTACACCTTC. Amino acids: CASSRTGLGYTF.

This sequence joins TRBV5-4 and TRBJ2-5; 10 bases are shared with TRBD2. Germline CDR1 reads SGHNT; CDR2 reads YYREEE (reference sequence). The J segment lost 4 bases and the V segment lost 3 bases, leaving 6 bases of the junction unmatched. This CDR3 spans 15 amino acids. CDR3 DNA: TGTGCCAGCAGCTGGGCGGCTAGCGGGGGAGAGACCCAGTACTTC. Its protein product is CASSWAASGGETQYF.

The chain is built from TRBV9 and TRBJ2-3; 8 bases map to TRBD2. The germline V gene has CDR1 SGDLS and CDR2 YYNGEE. This CDR3 is 16 amino acids long. The J segment lost 5 bases and the V segment lost 2 bases, leaving 10 bases of the junction unmatched. CDR3: CASSVLSGGAQDTQYF. DNA of the CDR3: TGTGCCAGCAGCGTTTTGTCGGGGGGGGCACAAGATACGCAGTATTTT.

The chain links TRBV19 to TRBJ2-7; maybe TRBD1 (6 bases). CDR3 length: 14 amino acids. Germline CDR1 is LNHDA and CDR2 is SQIVND (reference sequence). V lost 3 bases and J 2 bases, leaving 11 bases between the germline ends. CDR3 residues: CASSIQQGTYEQYF. CDR3 bases: TGTGCCAGTAGTATCCAACAGGGCACCTACGAGCAGTACTTC.

This clone was seen just once. The rearrangement joins TRBV29-1 to TRBJ2-5; 9 nucleotides match TRBD2. Germline trimming cut 3 bases from V and 2 bases from J; bases unmatched to any gene: 7. The germline V gene has CDR1 SQVTM and CDR2 ANQGSEA. The CDR3 is 15 amino acids. The CDR3 protein is CSVDVIAGVQETQYF. The CDR3 region has the DNA TGCAGCGTTGATGTTATAGCGGGGGTTCAAGAGACCCAGTACTTC.

The chain carries TRBV11-3 and TRBJ2-7; possible D gene TRBD2, 5 bases. V was trimmed by 0 bases and J by 7 bases, leaving 13 bases between them. The CDR3 is 14 residues long. Germline lookup yields CDR1 SGHNT and CDR2 YENEEA. CDR3 region: CASSLDRRAGEQYF. CDR3 coding DNA: TGTGCCAGCAGCTTAGATCGGCGGGCCGGAGAGCAGTACTTC. The whole variable domain, remainder taken from reference TRBV11-3 and TRBJ2-7, is EAGVVQSPRYKIIEKKQPVAFWCNPISGHNTLYWYLQNLGQGPELLIRYENEEAVDDSQLPKDRFSAERLKGVDSTLKIQPAELGDSAVYLCASSLDRRAGEQYFGPGTRLTVT.

The chain has TRBV7-8 and TRBJ2-7, with D maybe TRBD2 (6 bases). V was clipped by 5 bases and J by 4 bases, with 9 bases between them. The CDR3 has 12 amino acids. In germline, CDR1 is SGHVS, CDR2 FQNEAQ. CDR3 sequence (DNA): TGTGCCAGCAGCCCTGGGACTTACGAGCAGTACTTC. This translates into CASSPGTYEQYF.